Shown below are 26 T cell receptor beta chains from a single sample sequenced in a study of cytomegalovirus exposure and HLA in healthy donors. Sequenced by immunoSEQ multiplex PCR; TCRdb stores in-frame clones only, minus some. The sample contains some 100,000 clones, 88% of which appear only once. What was sequenced was PBMCs. These receptors came from a man aged 18 to 30 in good health and CMV-seropositive.

The chain combines TRBV30 with TRBJ1-1, with D possibly TRBD1 on 5 matching bases. Per the germline V gene, CDR1 is GTSNPN and CDR2 is SVGIG (reference sequence). The CDR3 consists of 13 residues. Trimming removed 0 bases from V and 5 bases from J, with 10 bases in between. CDR3 DNA: TGTGCCTGGAGTGTAAGGGGTCAGACTGAAGCTTTCTTT. This translates into CAWSVRGQTEAFF.

The chain combines TRBV5-8 with TRBJ1-2; a weak D match, TRBD1 (6 bases). Trimming took 6 bases from V and 10 from J, leaving 25 bases between them. The CDR3 is 15 residues long. Germline V gene data show CDR1 as SGHTS and CDR2 as YDEGEE. CDR3 DNA sequence: TGTGCCAGCACCCACTTTGTGACAGGCACTCTATACTACACCTTC. Its translation: CASTHFVTGTLYYTF.

This chain joins TRBV6-1 and TRBJ2-3; possible D gene TRBD2, 7 bases. The CDR3 is 19 residues long. V was shortened by 0 bases and J by 6 bases, with 25 bases between the two germline ends. Germline CDR1 MNHNS, CDR2 SASEGT. CDR3: CASSEAGRGGMFRGDTQYF. CDR3 coding DNA: TGTGCCAGCAGTGAAGCGGGAAGGGGGGGGATGTTTCGAGGGGATACGCAGTATTTT.

This clone was recorded once. The chain couples TRBV5-4 to TRBJ1-1; D is perhaps TRBD1 (5 bases). CDR1 and CDR2 (germline): SGHNT, YYREEE (reference sequence). The CDR3 sequence is 12 residues long. The V end lost 0 bases, the J end lost 11 bases, and 11 bases lay between the germline ends. CDR3 amino acids: CASSLEGVGAFF. In nucleotides, the CDR3 is TGTGCCAGCAGCTTGGAAGGGGTCGGGGCTTTCTTT. Looking up the rest from reference TRBV5-4 and TRBJ1-1 gives the full variable domain: ETGVTQSPTHLIKTRGQQVTLRCSSQSGHNTVSWYQQALGQGPQFIFQYYREEENGRGNFPPRFSGLQFPNYSSELNVNALELDDSALYLCASSLEGVGAFFGQGTRLTVV.

The gene calls are TRBV11-2 and TRBJ2-6, with 7 bases identical to TRBD1. Per germline, CDR1 SGHAT and CDR2 FQNNGV. V lost 1 base to trimming and J lost 4 bases; unmatched junction nucleotides: 4. This CDR3 spans 16 amino acids. CDR3 amino acids: CASSLGQGSGANVLTF. The CDR3 bases are TGTGCCAGCAGCTTAGGACAGGGTTCGGGGGCCAACGTCCTGACTTTC. Looking up the rest from reference TRBV11-2 and TRBJ2-6 gives the full variable domain: EAGVAQSPRYKIIEKRQSVAFWCNPISGHATLYWYQQILGQGPKLLIQFQNNGVVDDSQLPKDRFSAERLKGVDSTLKIQPAKLEDSAVYLCASSLGQGSGANVLTFGAGSRLTVL.

This chain connects TRBV5-8 to TRBJ1-5; weak D call: TRBD1 (6 bases). V was pared by 3 bases and J by 0 bases, with 13 bases between. The CDR3 spans 16 residues. Germline lookup yields CDR1 SGHTS and CDR2 YDEGEE. CDR3 loop: CASSWGMGASNQPQHF. CDR3 sequence (DNA): TGTGCCAGCAGCTGGGGGATGGGGGCTAGCAATCAGCCCCAGCATTTT. The full variable domain, rest sourced from reference TRBV5-8 and TRBJ1-5, is EAGVTQSPTHLIKTRGQQATLRCSPISGHTSVYWYQQALGLGLQFLLWYDEGEERNRGNFPPRFSGRQFPNYSSELNVNALELEDSALYLCASSWGMGASNQPQHFGDGTRLSIL.

This chain connects TRBV2 to TRBJ2-1, with 8 bases aligning to TRBD2. Germline CDR1 is SNHLY and CDR2 is FYNNEI. V trimming: 7 bases; J trimming: 9 bases; junction bases outside the gene matches: 17. The CDR3 is 16 amino acids. CDR3 in amino acids: CASTPLPGLGAGEQFF. CDR3 DNA: TGTGCCAGCACCCCACTCCCGGGACTAGGGGCGGGTGAGCAGTTCTTC. Complete variable domain (other parts from reference TRBV2 and TRBJ2-1): EPEVTQTPSHQVTQMGQEVILRCVPISNHLYFYWYRQILGQKVEFLVSFYNNEISEKSEIFDDQFSVERPDGSNFTLKIRSTKLEDSAMYFCASTPLPGLGAGEQFFGPGTRLTVL.

The J gene is TRBJ1-2, the V gene TRBV5-1, with D tentatively TRBD1 (5 bases). Germline V gene data show CDR1 as SGHRS and CDR2 as YFSETQ. The V end lost 0 bases, the J end lost 7 bases, and 25 bases lay between the germline ends. The CDR3 runs 18 residues. CDR3 region: CASSLGVATATRSLGYTF. CDR3 sequence (DNA): TGCGCCAGCAGCTTGGGGGTTGCGACAGCAACCCGATCTCTTGGCTACACCTTC.

This clone was picked up one time. The chain couples TRBV6-1 to TRBJ2-1; D might be TRBD2 (7 bases). The CDR3 loop spans 10 amino acids. Per germline, CDR1 MNHNS and CDR2 SASEGT. CDR3 bases: TGTGAAGCTGGGGGGGCTGAGCAGTTCTTC. It yields the protein CEAGGAEQFF.

This chain links TRBV5-1 with TRBJ1-1; D might be TRBD1 (5 bases). V lost 7 bases, J lost 1 base, and 11 bases lay in between. The germline CDR1 and CDR2 sequences are SGHRS and YFSETQ. The CDR3 contains 13 residues. CDR3 nucleotides: TGCGCCAGCCAATTGACAGAGAACACTGAAGCTTTCTTT. It translates to CASQLTENTEAFF.

The count of this clone is one. The chain carries TRBV5-1 and TRBJ1-2; no reliable D call. Germline CDR1 SGHRS, CDR2 YFSETQ. V lost 2 bases and J 1 base, leaving 18 bases between the germline ends. The CDR3 covers 17 residues. The CDR3 region is CASSFTTNPLNNYGYTF. The CDR3 region has the DNA TGCGCCAGCAGCTTTACGACAAACCCGCTAAATAACTATGGCTACACCTTC.

The chain carries TRBV9 and TRBJ2-7, with TRBD1 matching 8 bases. J gave up 1 base and V 9 bases, and 15 bases lay outside the gene matches. CDR3 size: 16 residues. Germline values: CDR1 SGDLS, CDR2 YYNGEE. CDR3 in amino acids: CATPTVGQGASYEQYF. DNA of the CDR3: TGTGCCACGCCAACCGTGGGGCAGGGGGCTTCCTACGAGCAGTACTTC.

The chain joins TRBV29-1 to TRBJ1-5, with TRBD1 matching 7 bases. V trimming: 4 bases; J trimming: 9 bases; junction bases outside the gene matches: 9. The CDR3 is made up of 13 amino acids. In germline, CDR1 is SQVTM, CDR2 ANQGSEA. The chain's CDR3 is CSVVGQGGGPQHF. The CDR3, as DNA: TGCAGCGTTGTTGGCCAGGGGGGTGGGCCCCAGCATTTT.

In DNA form, the CDR3 reads TGTGCCAGCAGCCCTCACCCCGGGTACAATGAGCAGTTCTTC. Its translation is CASSPHPGYNEQFF. The chain joins TRBV7-7 to TRBJ2-1; D uncertain. The CDR3 runs 14 residues. Germline values: CDR1 SSHAT, CDR2 FNYEAQ (reference sequence). V was shortened by 5 bases and J by 4 bases, with 12 bases between the two germline ends. The full variable domain, rest sourced from reference TRBV7-7 and TRBJ2-1, is GAGVSQSPRYKVTKRGQDVTLRCDPISSHATLYWYQQALGQGPEFLTYFNYEAQPDKSGLPSDRFSAERPEGSISTLTIQRTEQRDSAMYRCASSPHPGYNEQFFGPGTRLTVL.

The chain employs TRBV5-1 and TRBJ1-1; D is perhaps TRBD1 (6 bases). Per the germline V gene, CDR1 is SGHRS and CDR2 is YFSETQ. CDR3 length: 15 amino acids. V lost 2 bases to trimming and J lost 1 base, with 12 bases between them. The CDR3 DNA reads as TGCGCCAGCAGCTTAGGGGACATACGGAACACTGAAGCTTTCTTT. The encoded protein is CASSLGDIRNTEAFF.

The genes are TRBV14 and TRBJ1-2, with 7 bases that match TRBD1. J gave up 7 bases and V 0 bases, and 8 bases lay outside the gene matches. The CDR3 sequence is 15 residues long. CDR1 and CDR2 (germline): SGHDN, FVKESK. CDR3 in amino acids: CASSQDRRGPGGYTF. DNA for the CDR3: TGTGCCAGCAGCCAAGATCGGAGGGGGCCGGGTGGCTACACCTTC.

The V gene is TRBV28, the J gene TRBJ1-6; 8 bases align to TRBD1. Germline V gene data show CDR1 as MDHEN and CDR2 as SYDVKM. J lost 8 bases, V lost 5 bases, and 5 bases had no gene match. The CDR3 has 14 amino acids. CDR3 residues: CASSGGQEYSPLHF. The CDR3 DNA is TGTGCCAGCAGTGGGGGACAGGAGTATTCACCCCTCCACTTT.

The V call is TRBV30, the J call TRBJ1-1; no definite D call. V dropped 4 bases and J dropped 0 bases, with 12 bases sitting between them. The CDR3 has 14 amino acids. Germline CDR1 GTSNPN, CDR2 SVGIG (reference sequence). The CDR3 coding sequence is TGTGCCTGGAATTTAGCGGGGATGAACACTGAAGCTTTCTTT. Its translation is CAWNLAGMNTEAFF.

This chain links TRBV7-2 with TRBJ1-6; tentative D call: TRBD1 (5 bases). CDR1 SGHTA and CDR2 FQGNSA come from the germline V gene. The CDR3 sequence is 15 residues long. V lost 5 bases to trimming and J lost 6 bases, with 14 bases between them. The CDR3 DNA follows: TGTGCCAGCAGCGAAAGACAGCCCGTTAATTCACCCCTCCACTTT. It is translated as CASSERQPVNSPLHF.

The chain couples TRBV5-1 to TRBJ2-7; D is possibly TRBD2 (5 bases). This CDR3 has 14 residues. Germline CDR1 SGHRS, CDR2 YFSETQ. The ends were cut back, 1 base at V and 2 bases at J, with 10 bases in the middle. The chain's CDR3 is CASSLFSGAYEQYF. In DNA form, the CDR3 reads TGCGCCAGCAGCTTGTTCAGCGGAGCCTACGAGCAGTACTTC. The whole variable domain, remainder taken from reference TRBV5-1 and TRBJ2-7, is KAGVTQTPRYLIKTRGQQVTLSCSPISGHRSVSWYQQTPGQGLQFLFEYFSETQRNKGNFPGRFSGRQFSNSRSEMNVSTLELGDSALYLCASSLFSGAYEQYFGPGTRLTVT.

The rearrangement uses TRBV6-1 and TRBJ2-1, with 10 nucleotides matching TRBD2. Germline V lookup: CDR1 MNHNS, CDR2 SASEGT. V shed 2 bases and J 4 bases; nucleotides not matched to a gene: 5. The CDR3 contains 16 residues. The CDR3 coding sequence is TGTGCCAGCAGTGAATCCACTAGCGGGGCGTACAATGAGCAGTTCTTC. Its translation: CASSESTSGAYNEQFF.

CDR3 in DNA: TGTGCCAGCAGTGCCGAGGGCCCCGACTTCACAGATACGCAGTATTTT. Amino acids: CASSAEGPDFTDTQYF. This chain uses TRBV6-1 with TRBJ2-3, with D possibly being TRBD2 (5 bases). Germline V gene data show CDR1 as MNHNS and CDR2 as SASEGT. Deletions cut 4 bases from V and 2 bases from J, with 16 bases between. This CDR3 has 16 residues.

J is TRBJ1-2 and V is TRBV18; 8 bases line up with TRBD1. Germline assignment: CDR1 KGHSH and CDR2 LQKENI. CDR3 length: 15 residues. V gave up 5 bases and J gave up 6 bases; unmatched junction bases: 11. In DNA form, the CDR3 reads TGTGCCAGCTCATCAGAACGGACAGGGAAGAATGGCTACACCTTC. It is translated as CASSSERTGKNGYTF. The full variable domain, completed using reference TRBV18 and TRBJ1-2, is NAGVMQNPRHLVRRRGQEARLRCSPMKGHSHVYWYRQLPEEGLKFMVYLQKENIIDESGMPKERFSAEFPKEGPSILRIQQVVRGDSAAYFCASSSERTGKNGYTFGSGTRLTVV.

This clone was seen a handful of times. CDR3 sequence: CASSPDRTYQPQHF. CDR3 sequence (DNA): TGTGCCAGCTCTCCGGACAGGACGTATCAGCCCCAGCATTTT. The V and J genes are TRBV18 and TRBJ1-5; 7 nucleotides match TRBD1. Germline V gene sequence: CDR1 KGHSH, CDR2 LQKENI. The CDR3 sequence is 14 residues long. V shed 6 bases, J shed 5 bases, and the junction held 7 bases outside the gene matches.

This chain connects TRBV19 to TRBJ2-3, with a weak D call TRBD1 (5 bases). Trimming removed 5 bases from V and 0 bases from J, with 12 bases in between. The CDR3 runs to 15 residues. Germline CDR1 LNHDA, CDR2 SQIVND (reference sequence). The CDR3 sequence: CASSSDTLSTDTQYF. In nucleotides, the CDR3 is TGTGCCAGTAGTTCGGACACCCTGAGCACAGATACGCAGTATTTT.

This chain uses TRBV4-2 with TRBJ1-1; D ambiguous. Germline V lookup: CDR1 LGHNA, CDR2 YNFKEQ. The V and J ends lost 5 bases and 0 bases respectively, with 10 bases between them. There are 14 residues in the CDR3. CDR3 in DNA: TGTGCCAGCAGCTTGGGCGGGTTGAACACTGAAGCTTTCTTT. Translating it yields CASSLGGLNTEAFF.